This T cell receptor (beta chain) appears in the sequencing data of a study of cytomegalovirus exposure and HLA in healthy donors. The CDR3 spans 17 residues. Germline CDR1 reads SNHLY; CDR2 reads FYNNEI. Trimming stripped 2 bases from V and 3 bases from J, with 20 bases between. 60 Vbeta and 13 Jbeta primers were used in PCR. The data were produced by immunoSEQ multiplex PCR, yet TCRdb's version contains in-frame clones alone and is incomplete. The repertoire has about 140,000 clones, 80% of them found once; the top ten carry 2% to 2.5%. Material for sequencing was PBMCs. The source of this sequence is a man aged 30-40 years in good health and CMV-seronegative. The chain is built from TRBV2 and TRBJ2-7; D is perhaps TRBD1 (6 bases). The CDR3 sequence is CASSEIMHTGFYYEQYF. In DNA, the CDR3 is TGTGCCAGCAGTGAAATAATGCATACAGGGTTTTACTACGAGCAGTACTTC.